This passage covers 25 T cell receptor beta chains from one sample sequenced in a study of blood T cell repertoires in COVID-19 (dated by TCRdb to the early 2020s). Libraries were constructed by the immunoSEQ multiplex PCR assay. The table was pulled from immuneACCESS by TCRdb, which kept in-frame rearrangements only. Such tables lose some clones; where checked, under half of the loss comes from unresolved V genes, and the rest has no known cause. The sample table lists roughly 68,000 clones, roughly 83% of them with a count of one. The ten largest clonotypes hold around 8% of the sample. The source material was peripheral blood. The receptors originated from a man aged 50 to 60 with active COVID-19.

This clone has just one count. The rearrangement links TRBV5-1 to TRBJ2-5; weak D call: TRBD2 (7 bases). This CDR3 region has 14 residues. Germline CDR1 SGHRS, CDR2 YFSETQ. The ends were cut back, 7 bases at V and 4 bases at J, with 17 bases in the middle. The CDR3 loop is CASSLEGGIETQYF. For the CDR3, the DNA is TGCGCCAGCTCCCTCGAGGGGGGGATAGAGACCCAGTACTTC.

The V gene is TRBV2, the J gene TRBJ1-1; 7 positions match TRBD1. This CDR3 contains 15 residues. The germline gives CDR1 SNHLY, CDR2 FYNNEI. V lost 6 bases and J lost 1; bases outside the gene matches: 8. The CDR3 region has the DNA TGTGCCAGCAGAAACTTCGAGGGGGCGAACACTGAAGCTTTCTTT. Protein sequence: CASRNFEGANTEAFF.

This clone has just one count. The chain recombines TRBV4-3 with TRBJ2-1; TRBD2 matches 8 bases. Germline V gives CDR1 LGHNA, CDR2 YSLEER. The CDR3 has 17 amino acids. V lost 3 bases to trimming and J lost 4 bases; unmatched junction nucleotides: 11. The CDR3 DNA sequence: TGCGCCAGCAGCCACTCGGGGGGGCGGGAGACTTACAATGAGCAGTTCTTC. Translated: CASSHSGGRETYNEQFF.

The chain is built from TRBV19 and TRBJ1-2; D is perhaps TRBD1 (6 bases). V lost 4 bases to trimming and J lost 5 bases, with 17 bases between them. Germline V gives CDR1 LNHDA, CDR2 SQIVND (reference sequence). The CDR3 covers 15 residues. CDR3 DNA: TGTGCCAGTAGTACGCCTGTTGGGACAAGATATGGCTACACCTTC. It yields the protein CASSTPVGTRYGYTF.

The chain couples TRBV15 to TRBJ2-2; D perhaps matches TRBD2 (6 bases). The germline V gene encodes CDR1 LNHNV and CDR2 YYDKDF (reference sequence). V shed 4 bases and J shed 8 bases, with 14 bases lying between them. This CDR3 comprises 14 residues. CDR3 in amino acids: CATSKRDLGGELFF. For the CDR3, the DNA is TGTGCCACCAGCAAGAGGGACTTGGGAGGGGAGCTGTTTTTT.

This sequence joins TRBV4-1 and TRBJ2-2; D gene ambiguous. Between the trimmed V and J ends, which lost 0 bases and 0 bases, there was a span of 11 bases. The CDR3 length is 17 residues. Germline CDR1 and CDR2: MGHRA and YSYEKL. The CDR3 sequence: CASSQERLAANTGELFF. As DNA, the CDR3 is TGCGCCAGCAGCCAAGAAAGATTGGCGGCGAACACCGGGGAGCTGTTTTTT.

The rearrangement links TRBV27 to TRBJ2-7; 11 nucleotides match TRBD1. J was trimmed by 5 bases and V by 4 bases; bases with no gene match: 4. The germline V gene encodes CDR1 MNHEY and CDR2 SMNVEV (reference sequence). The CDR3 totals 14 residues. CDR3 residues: CASSSPGQGDEQYF. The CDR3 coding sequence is TGTGCCAGCAGTTCACCGGGACAGGGGGACGAGCAGTACTTC.

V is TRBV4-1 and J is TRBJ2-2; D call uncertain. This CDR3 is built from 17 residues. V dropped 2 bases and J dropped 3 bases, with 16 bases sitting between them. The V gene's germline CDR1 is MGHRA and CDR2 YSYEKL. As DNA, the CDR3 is TGCGCCAGCAGCCAAATGTTGGGCCAGATCTACACCGGGGAGCTGTTTTTT. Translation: CASSQMLGQIYTGELFF.

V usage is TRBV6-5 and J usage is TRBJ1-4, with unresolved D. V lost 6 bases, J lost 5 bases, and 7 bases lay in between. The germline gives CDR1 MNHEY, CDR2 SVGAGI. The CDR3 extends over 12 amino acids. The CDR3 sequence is CASSGINEKLFF. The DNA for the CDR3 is TGTGCCAGCAGCGGGATCAATGAAAAACTGTTTTTT.

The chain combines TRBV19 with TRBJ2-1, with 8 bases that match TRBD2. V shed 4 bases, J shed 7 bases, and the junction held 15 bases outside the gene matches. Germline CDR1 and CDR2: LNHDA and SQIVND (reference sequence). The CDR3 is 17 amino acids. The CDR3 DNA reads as TGTGCCAGTAGTAGGCCCATAGCGGGACCGCGCCAGAATGAGCAGTTCTTC. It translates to CASSRPIAGPRQNEQFF.

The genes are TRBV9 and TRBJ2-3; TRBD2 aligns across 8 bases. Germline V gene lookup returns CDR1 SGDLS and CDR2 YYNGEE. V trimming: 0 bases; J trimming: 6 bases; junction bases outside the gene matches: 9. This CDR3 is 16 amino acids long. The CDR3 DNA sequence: TGTGCCAGCAGCGTAGAAAGCGGGAGAGGGCGGGATACGCAGTATTTT. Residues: CASSVESGRGRDTQYF.

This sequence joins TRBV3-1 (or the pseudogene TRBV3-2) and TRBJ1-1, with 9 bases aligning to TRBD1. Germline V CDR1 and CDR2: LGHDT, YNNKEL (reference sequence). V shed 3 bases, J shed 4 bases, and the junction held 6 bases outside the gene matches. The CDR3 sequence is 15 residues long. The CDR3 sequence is CASSHWTGVATEAFF. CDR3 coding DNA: TGTGCCAGCAGCCATTGGACAGGGGTGGCCACTGAAGCTTTCTTT.

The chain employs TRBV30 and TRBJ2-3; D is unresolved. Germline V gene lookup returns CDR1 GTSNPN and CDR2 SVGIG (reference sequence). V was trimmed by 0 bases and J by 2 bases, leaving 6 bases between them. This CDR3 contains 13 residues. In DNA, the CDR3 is TGTGCCTGGAGTGTTCCACTCACAGATACGCAGTATTTT. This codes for CAWSVPLTDTQYF.

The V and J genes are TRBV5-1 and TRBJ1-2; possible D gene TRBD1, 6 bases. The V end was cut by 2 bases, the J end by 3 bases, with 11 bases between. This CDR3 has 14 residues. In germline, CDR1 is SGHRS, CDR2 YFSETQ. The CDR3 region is CASSLEGVDYGYTF. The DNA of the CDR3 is TGCGCCAGCAGCTTAGAGGGGGTGGACTATGGCTACACCTTC.

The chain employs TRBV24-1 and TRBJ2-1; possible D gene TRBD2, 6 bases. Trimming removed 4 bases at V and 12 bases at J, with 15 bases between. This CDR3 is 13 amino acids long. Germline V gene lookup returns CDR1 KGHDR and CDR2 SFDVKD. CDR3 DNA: TGTGCCACCAGTGACAAGACGGAGGGCGTGCAGTTCTTC. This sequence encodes CATSDKTEGVQFF.

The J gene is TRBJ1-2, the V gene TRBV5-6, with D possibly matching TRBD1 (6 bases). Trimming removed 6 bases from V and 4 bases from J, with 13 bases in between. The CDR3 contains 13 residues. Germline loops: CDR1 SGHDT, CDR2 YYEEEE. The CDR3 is CASNPGVAYGYTF. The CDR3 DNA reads TGTGCCAGCAATCCAGGGGTAGCCTATGGCTACACCTTC.

The CDR3 loop is CASYRDRAKANYGYTF. The CDR3, as DNA: TGTGCCTCGTACCGGGACAGGGCTAAAGCTAACTATGGCTACACCTTC. This chain joins TRBV30 and TRBJ1-2, with 9 nucleotides matching TRBD1. V gave up 7 bases and J gave up 0 bases; unmatched junction bases: 12. The germline V gene has CDR1 GTSNPN and CDR2 SVGIG (reference sequence). This CDR3 has 16 residues.

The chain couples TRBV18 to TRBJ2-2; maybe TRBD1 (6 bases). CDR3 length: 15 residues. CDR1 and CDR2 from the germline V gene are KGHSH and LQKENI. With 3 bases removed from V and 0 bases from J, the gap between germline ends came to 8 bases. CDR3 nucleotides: TGTGCCAGCTCACCTTGGACAGCGAACACCGGGGAGCTGTTTTTT. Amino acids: CASSPWTANTGELFF.

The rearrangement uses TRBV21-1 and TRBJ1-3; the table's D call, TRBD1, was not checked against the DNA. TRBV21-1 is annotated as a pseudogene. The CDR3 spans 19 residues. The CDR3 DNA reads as TGTGCCAGCAGCAAAGTCGGCAGGCTATATTATTTCTCTGGAAACACCATATATTTT. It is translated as CASSKVGRLYYFSGNTIYF.

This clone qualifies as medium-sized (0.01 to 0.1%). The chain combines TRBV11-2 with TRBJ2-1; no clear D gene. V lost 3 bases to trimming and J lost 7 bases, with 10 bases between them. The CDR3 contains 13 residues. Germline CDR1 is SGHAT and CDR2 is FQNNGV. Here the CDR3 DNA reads TGTGCCAGCAGCTTCGAGCTCGGGAATGAGCAGTTCTTC. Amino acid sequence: CASSFELGNEQFF.

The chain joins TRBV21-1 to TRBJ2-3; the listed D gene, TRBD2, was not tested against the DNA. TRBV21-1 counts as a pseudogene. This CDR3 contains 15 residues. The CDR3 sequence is CASIRLAGDVDTQYF. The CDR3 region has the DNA TGTGCCAGCATTAGACTAGCGGGAGATGTAGATACGCAGTATTTT.

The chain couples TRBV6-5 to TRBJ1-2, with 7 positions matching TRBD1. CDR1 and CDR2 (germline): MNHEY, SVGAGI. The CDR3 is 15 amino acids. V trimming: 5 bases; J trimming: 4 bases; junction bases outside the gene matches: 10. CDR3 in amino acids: CASSQVPGQLYGYTF. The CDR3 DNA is TGTGCCAGCAGTCAGGTACCGGGACAGCTCTATGGCTACACCTTC.

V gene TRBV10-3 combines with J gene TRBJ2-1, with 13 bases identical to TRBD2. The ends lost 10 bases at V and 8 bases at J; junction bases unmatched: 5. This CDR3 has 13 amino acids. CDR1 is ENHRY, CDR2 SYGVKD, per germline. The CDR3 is CATGTSGVDEQFF. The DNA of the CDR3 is TGTGCCACGGGGACTAGCGGGGTGGATGAGCAGTTCTTC.

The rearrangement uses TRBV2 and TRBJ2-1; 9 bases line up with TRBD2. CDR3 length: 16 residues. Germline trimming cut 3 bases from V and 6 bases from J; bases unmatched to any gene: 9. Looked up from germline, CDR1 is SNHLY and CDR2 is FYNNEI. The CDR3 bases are TGTGCCAGCAGTGATTGGACTAGCGTTGTGGTCAATGAGCAGTTCTTC. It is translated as CASSDWTSVVVNEQFF.

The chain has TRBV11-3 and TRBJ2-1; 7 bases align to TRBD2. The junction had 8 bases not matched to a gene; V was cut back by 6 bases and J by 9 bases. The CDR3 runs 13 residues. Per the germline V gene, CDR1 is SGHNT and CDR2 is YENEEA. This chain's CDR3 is CASSPPSGGEQFF. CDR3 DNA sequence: TGTGCCAGCAGTCCTCCTAGCGGCGGTGAGCAGTTCTTC.